These 32 T cell receptor beta chains came from one sample sequenced in a study of molecular identifiers for immune sequencing clone quantification. Using its own MiXCR run on the PCR reads, TCRdb lists one record per CDR3 protein. The profile shows about 640,000 distinct CDR3 sequences, around 20% of them singletons. Sequencing was done on a sample of naive CD8+ T cells from blood, with Jurkat cell RNA spiked in. Subset in this sample: FACS-sorted CD8+CD4-CCR7+CD45RA+ naive T cells. These receptors were collected from a human donor in good health. Some libraries in this study had Jurkat cell RNA spiked in.

This clonotype was recorded at least ten times. J is TRBJ2-7 and V is TRBV19; tentatively, D is TRBD1 or TRBD2 (5 bases each). Trimming pared 0 bases from V and 3 bases from J, leaving 18 bases between. This CDR3 has 17 amino acids. Germline assignment: CDR1 LNHDA and CDR2 SQIVND (reference sequence). In nucleotides, the CDR3 is TGTGCCAGTAGTATAGACGTCATCGGGACCCGAGACTACGAGCAGTACTTC. It yields the protein CASSIDVIGTRDYEQYF.

As regards this clonotype: One end of the junction varies from germline; a read error may be responsible. The V and J genes are TRBV19 and TRBJ1-5, with D perhaps matching TRBD1 (6 bases). Germline V gene sequence: CDR1 LNHDA, CDR2 SQIVND (reference sequence). CDR3 length: 13 residues. This chain's CDR3 is CASGTISNQPQRF. For the CDR3, the DNA is TGTGCCAGTGGGACAATTAGCAATCAGCCCCAGCGTTTT.

This clonotype was seen a few times. The chain uses TRBV6-2 or TRBV6-3 and TRBJ2-3, with TRBD2 as a possible D gene (6 bases). This CDR3 region has 15 residues. Trimming took off 0 bases at V and 2 bases at J, with 9 bases between the two ends. CDR1 and CDR2 (germline): MNHEY, SVGEGT. Here the CDR3 reads CASSYSGGDTDTQYF. CDR3 DNA: TGTGCCAGCAGTTACTCAGGCGGGGACACAGATACGCAGTATTTT.

In its sample, this clonotype was seen many times. This chain uses TRBV7-6 with TRBJ1-5, with 7 bases fitting TRBD1. Unmatched junction bases numbered 9, after V lost 2 bases and J lost 8 bases. In germline, CDR1 is SGHVS, CDR2 FNYEAQ. The CDR3 has 15 residues. CDR3 in DNA: TGTGCCAGCAGCTTACAACCAGGGGGAAGGGAGCCCCAGCATTTT. This gives the protein CASSLQPGGREPQHF.

This clonotype appeared many times. The V gene is TRBV7-6, the J gene TRBJ2-7; no definite D call. The V gene lost 5 bases and the J gene lost 6 bases, with 14 bases spanning the gap. The CDR3 contains 13 residues. Per the germline V gene, CDR1 is SGHVS and CDR2 is FNYEAQ. The CDR3 bases are TGTGCCAGCAGCGTAAATTCTATAACCGAGCAGTACTTC. It yields the protein CASSVNSITEQYF. Complete variable domain (other parts from reference TRBV7-6 and TRBJ2-7): GAGVSQSPRYKVTKRGQDVALRCDPISGHVSLYWYRQALGQGPEFLTYFNYEAQQDKSGLPNDRFSAERPEGSISTLTIQRTEQRDSAMYRCASSVNSITEQYFGPGTRLTVT.

This clonotype was detected only a few times. The chain has TRBV4-1 and TRBJ2-5, with 11 bases matching TRBD1. Germline V gives CDR1 MGHRA, CDR2 YSYEKL. The ends lost 1 base at V and 3 bases at J; junction bases unmatched: 1. The CDR3 extends over 15 amino acids. The CDR3 here is CASSQGTGGEETQYF. Written as DNA, the CDR3 is TGCGCCAGCAGCCAAGGGACAGGGGGCGAAGAGACCCAGTACTTC.

To note about this clonotype: A read error may account for a junction end that differs from germline. The chain has TRBV11-2 and TRBJ2-5, with 10 bases identical to TRBD2. CDR3 length: 15 amino acids. Germline V gives CDR1 SGHAT, CDR2 FQNNGV. The CDR3 is CASSPGTSDWETQCF. CDR3 bases: TGTGCCAGCAGCCCTGGGACTAGCGATTGGGAGACCCAGTGCTTC. Combining the CDR3 with reference TRBV11-2 and TRBJ2-5 gives the whole variable domain EAGVAQSPRYKIIEKRQSVAFWCNPISGHATLYWYQQILGQGPKLLIQFQNNGVVDDSQLPKDRFSAERLKGVDSTLKIQPAKLEDSAVYLCASSPGTSDWETQCFGPGTRLLVL.

This clonotype was found many times. In DNA, the CDR3 is TGTGCCACCAGGGACAGCGTTCCTGGGACCGGGGAGCTGTTTTTT. Encoded protein: CATRDSVPGTGELFF. The rearrangement joins TRBV15 to TRBJ2-2; D is possibly TRBD1 (6 bases). Germline loops: CDR1 LNHNV, CDR2 YYDKDF (reference sequence). The V and J ends lost 6 bases and 5 bases respectively, with 16 bases between them. This CDR3 has 15 amino acids. Together with reference TRBV15 and TRBJ2-2, the CDR3 gives the full variable domain: DAMVIQNPRYQVTQFGKPVTLSCSQTLNHNVMYWYQQKSSQAPKLLFHYYDKDFNNEADTPDNFQSRRPNTSFCFLDIRSPGLGDTAMYLCATRDSVPGTGELFFGEGSRLTVL.

The rearrangement links TRBV7-8 to TRBJ2-7; D perhaps matches TRBD2 (5 bases). CDR3 length: 13 residues. The germline gives CDR1 SGHVS, CDR2 FQNEAQ. Trimming removed 7 bases from V and 6 bases from J, with 16 bases in between. Here the CDR3 reads CASILSPGSEQYF. The DNA of the CDR3 is TGTGCCAGCATCCTCAGCCCGGGGAGCGAGCAGTACTTC.

As for this clonotype: This clone may be a read error of a much larger clone one base away. The CDR3 reads CASSSIVADTQCF. In DNA form, the CDR3 reads TGTGCCAGCAGTTCCATTGTGGCAGATACGCAGTGTTTT. The J gene is TRBJ2-3, the V gene TRBV7-8, with D unresolved. The germline CDR1 and CDR2 sequences are SGHVS and FQNEAQ. The CDR3 extends over 13 amino acids.

At least ten counts were recorded for this clonotype. The chain combines TRBV5-1 with TRBJ2-1; 8 bases are a match to TRBD1. The CDR3 consists of 13 residues. Germline V gene sequence: CDR1 SGHRS, CDR2 YFSETQ. Losses at the gene ends were 4 bases for V and 7 bases for J; bases not matched to a gene: 4. The CDR3 region is CASSPRQGNEQFF. The CDR3 nucleotides are TGCGCCAGCAGCCCGAGACAGGGGAATGAGCAGTTCTTC.

As for this clonotype: This CDR3 fails to terminate in the conserved phenylalanine or tryptophan, so it likely reflects a read error. This rearrangement joins TRBV7-6 to TRBJ2-5; D unclear. The CDR3 spans 12 residues. Germline values: CDR1 SGHVS, CDR2 FNYEAQ. V shed 5 bases and J shed 1 base, with 5 bases lying between them. The CDR3 sequence is CASSGLQETQYL. The CDR3 DNA is TGTGCCAGCAGCGGTCTCCAAGAGACCCAGTACCTC.

The table lists this clonotype with a few counts. This chain uses TRBV28 with TRBJ2-7; 7 bases fit TRBD2. J gave up 5 bases and V 5 bases, and 12 bases lay outside the gene matches. Per germline, CDR1 MDHEN and CDR2 SYDVKM. CDR3 length: 15 residues. CDR3 in amino acids: CASSPRGGGWDEQYF. The CDR3, as DNA: TGTGCCAGCAGTCCCCGAGGCGGGGGTTGGGACGAGCAGTACTTC.

The V and J genes are TRBV4-1 and TRBJ2-1, with TRBD2 identical over 7 bases. This CDR3 has 16 residues. V shed 1 base, J shed 3 bases, and the junction held 6 bases outside the gene matches. Germline V CDR1 and CDR2: MGHRA, YSYEKL. The CDR3 sequence: CASSQGTSGNYNEQFF. CDR3 sequence (DNA): TGCGCCAGCAGCCAAGGGACGAGCGGGAACTACAATGAGCAGTTCTTC.

This clonotype was counted many times. The J gene is TRBJ2-5, the V gene TRBV4-2; 7 bases match TRBD2. The V and J ends lost 1 base and 5 bases, in that order; junction bases with no gene match: 7. This CDR3 is built from 15 residues. Germline loops: CDR1 LGHNA, CDR2 YNFKEQ. CDR3 protein: CASSQVATSTETQYF. The CDR3, as DNA: TGTGCCAGCAGCCAAGTCGCGACTAGCACCGAGACCCAGTACTTC.

This clonotype was counted between two and nine times. The genes are TRBV7-6 and TRBJ2-3; weak D call: TRBD2 (6 bases). Germline V CDR1 and CDR2: SGHVS, FNYEAQ. The V end lost 4 bases, the J end lost 1 base, and 12 bases lay between the germline ends. The CDR3 totals 15 residues. The CDR3 region has the DNA TGTGCCAGCAGCTCACCCCCGGGAGGCACAGATACGCAGTATTTT. Amino acids: CASSSPPGGTDTQYF.

This clonotype was picked up many times. The chain joins TRBV4-1 to TRBJ1-4; 8 bases are shared with TRBD1. From germline, CDR1 is MGHRA and CDR2 YSYEKL. This CDR3 is built from 15 residues. V lost 0 bases, J lost 7 bases, and 4 bases stayed unmatched. The CDR3 nucleotides read TGCGCCAGCAGCCAAGAGTTCAGGGGGCCTGAAAAACTGTTTTTT. Amino acids: CASSQEFRGPEKLFF.

V is TRBV3-1 and J is TRBJ2-1, with 9 bases matching TRBD2. Germline V gene data show CDR1 as LGHDT and CDR2 as YNNKEL (reference sequence). The CDR3 is 16 residues long. V was pared by 0 bases and J by 5 bases, with 5 bases of the junction left unmatched. The DNA of the CDR3 is TGTGCCAGCAGCCAAGATGGCGGGAGGGGCAACAATGAGCAGTTCTTC. Encoded protein: CASSQDGGRGNNEQFF.

The rearrangement links TRBV12-2 to TRBJ2-7; the table's D call, TRBD2, was not checked against the DNA. TRBV12-2 is termed a pseudogene. The CDR3 extends over 15 amino acids. CDR3 region: CASRPGLAGAHEQYF. In nucleotides, the CDR3 is TGTGCAAGTCGCCCTGGACTAGCGGGGGCGCACGAGCAGTACTTC.

This clonotype was recorded many times. V and J are TRBV27 and TRBJ2-3; tentatively, D is TRBD2 (5 bases). The CDR3 sequence is 16 residues long. Germline lookup yields CDR1 MNHEY and CDR2 SMNVEV (reference sequence). Trimming cost V 3 bases and J 1 base, with 14 bases left between them. CDR3 sequence reads: CASSFLGVGGTDTQYF. CDR3 coding DNA: TGTGCCAGCAGTTTCTTGGGAGTCGGCGGCACAGATACGCAGTATTTT.

This clonotype was detected a few times. The V gene is TRBV2, the J gene TRBJ1-4, with D maybe TRBD1 (6 bases). The germline CDR1 and CDR2 sequences are SNHLY and FYNNEI. The CDR3 is 15 residues long. Trimming took off 2 bases at V and 0 bases at J, with 7 bases between the two ends. The CDR3 here is CASSERGTTNEKLFF. The CDR3 coding sequence is TGTGCCAGCAGTGAAAGGGGGACAACTAATGAAAAACTGTTTTTT.

A remark on this clonotype: Just one base apart from a much larger clone, this may be a read error. The rearrangement uses TRBV2 and TRBJ2-7, with D perhaps matching TRBD1 (6 bases). The CDR3 has 13 amino acids. Germline loops: CDR1 SNHLY, CDR2 FYNNEI. V lost 3 bases to trimming and J lost 5 bases, with 11 bases between them. DNA of the CDR3: TGTGCCAGCAGTGACGGACAGTCCCACGAGCAGTACTTC. This gives the protein CASSDGQSHEQYF.

This clonotype turned up a few times. One end of the junction is discordant with germline, which a read error may explain. The chain uses TRBV4-1 and TRBJ2-7, with D perhaps being TRBD1 or TRBD2 (5 bases each). The CDR3 loop spans 15 amino acids. Per germline, CDR1 MGHRA and CDR2 YSYEKL. The CDR3 DNA is TGCGCCAGCACCCAAGAGGGGATGAATGGATACGAGCAGTACTTC. Protein sequence: CASTQEGMNGYEQYF.

This clonotype was picked up many times. J is TRBJ2-1 and V is TRBV7-9; 11 bases are shared with TRBD2. The ends lost 5 bases at V and 0 bases at J; junction bases unmatched: 6. The CDR3 has 17 residues. Germline CDR1 and CDR2: SEHNR and FQNEAQ (reference sequence). The CDR3 nucleotides read TGTGCCAGCAGCCAAACCACTAGCGGGAGCTCCTACAATGAGCAGTTCTTC. Amino acid sequence: CASSQTTSGSSYNEQFF.

This clonotype was seen ten or more times. V usage is TRBV9 and J usage is TRBJ2-7; 10 nucleotides agree with TRBD1. The CDR3 loop spans 15 amino acids. The germline CDR1 and CDR2 sequences are SGDLS and YYNGEE. Germline trimming cut 5 bases from V and 0 bases from J; bases unmatched to any gene: 5. The CDR3 sequence is CASSEGQGVSYEQYF. CDR3 sequence (DNA): TGTGCCAGCAGTGAAGGACAGGGGGTCTCCTACGAGCAGTACTTC.

There are a few counts of this clonotype. The V and J genes are TRBV7-9 and TRBJ2-7; tentative D call: TRBD2 (5 bases). The CDR3 covers 13 residues. The V and J ends lost 10 bases and 1 base respectively, with 14 bases between them. Germline CDR1 is SEHNR and CDR2 is FQNEAQ (reference sequence). CDR3 DNA sequence: TGTGCCACTGAGGGATCGGATTCCTACGAGCAGTACTTC. This translates into CATEGSDSYEQYF.

The rearrangement links TRBV5-4 to TRBJ2-7; possibly TRBD1 for D (7 bases). CDR1 and CDR2 from the germline V gene are SGHNT and YYREEE (reference sequence). Deletions cut 1 base from V and 5 bases from J, with 13 bases between. The CDR3 extends over 14 amino acids. The CDR3 DNA follows: TGTGCCAGCAGCTTGCATGGAGGGGGCGACGAGCAGTACTTC. This gives the protein CASSLHGGGDEQYF.

This clonotype occurred many times. This rearrangement joins TRBV5-1 to TRBJ1-1; 7 nucleotides agree with TRBD1. V lost 4 bases and J lost 7; bases outside the gene matches: 10. The CDR3 length is 14 residues. The germline gives CDR1 SGHRS, CDR2 YFSETQ. CDR3 region: CASSLVGGRSEAFF. CDR3 DNA: TGCGCCAGCAGCCTTGTAGGGGGCAGGAGTGAAGCTTTCTTT.

Of note for this clonotype: The junction departs from the called germline gene at one end, perhaps through a read error. The chain recombines TRBV6-5 with TRBJ1-1, with TRBD1 as a possible D gene (5 bases). The CDR3 extends over 16 amino acids. Looked up from germline, CDR1 is MNHEY and CDR2 is SVGAGI. The CDR3 DNA is TGTGCCAGCGGTTACAGATACAGGACGGAGAACACTGAAGCTTTCTTT. It is translated as CASGYRYRTENTEAFF.

A word on this clonotype: A much bigger clone sits one base away, suggesting this may be a read error. The conserved closing phenylalanine or tryptophan is absent in this CDR3, likely reflecting a read error. CDR3 residues: CASSEALGAFL. For the CDR3, the DNA is TGTGCCAGCAGTGAAGCGCTTGGAGCTTTCCTT. This sequence joins TRBV2 and TRBJ1-1; D is undetermined. The V end lost 0 bases, the J end lost 10 bases, and 6 bases lay between the germline ends. CDR3 size: 11 residues. Germline values: CDR1 SNHLY, CDR2 FYNNEI.

As regards this clonotype: One end of the junction varies from germline; a read error may be responsible. The chain carries TRBV29-1 and TRBJ2-3, with 7 bases identical to TRBD2. Per the germline V gene, CDR1 is SQVTM and CDR2 is ANQGSEA. This CDR3 has 12 residues. The CDR3 sequence: CGVEERGDTQYF. The CDR3 coding sequence is TGCGGCGTTGAGGAGCGGGGAGATACGCAGTATTTT.

A note on this clonotype: This may be a read error, as it is one base from a much larger clone. This rearrangement joins TRBV28 to TRBJ1-6; D gene ambiguous. CDR3 length: 12 amino acids. The germline gives CDR1 MDHEN, CDR2 SYDVKM. The CDR3 DNA reads as TGTGCCGGCAGTCCCAGTGGCTCACCCCTCCACTTT. It yields the protein CAGSPSGSPLHF.